This record covers a single T cell receptor (beta chain). The table came from immunoSEQ multiplex PCR; TCRdb's copy has only in-frame clones and leaves some out. The table includes about 410,000 clones, approximately 92% detected once. The data were obtained in a study of control samples from healthy donors and cancer patients. V shed 6 bases and J shed 1 base, with 15 bases lying between them. CDR1 is SNHLY, CDR2 FYNNEI, per germline. CDR3 length: 15 residues. The TCR was taken from a man aged 35 to 55 with head and neck cancer. The V and J genes are TRBV2 and TRBJ1-1; unclear D gene. Input material: PBMCs. The CDR3 protein is CASRIQFGGNTEAFF. The CDR3 bases are TGTGCCAGCAGGATACAATTTGGAGGGAACACTGAAGCTTTCTTT.